What follows are 28 T cell receptor beta chains derived from one specimen sequenced in a study of cytomegalovirus exposure and HLA in healthy donors. The PCR ran on 60 Vbeta and 13 Jbeta primers. Sequenced by immunoSEQ multiplex PCR; TCRdb stores in-frame clones only, minus some. The sample lists around 140,000 clones, 82% occurring once. Sequenced material: PBMCs. These receptors were collected from a male donor in good health and CMV-seronegative.

The chain is built from TRBV7-9 and TRBJ2-7; D possibly corresponds to TRBD1 (5 bases). The V and J ends lost 5 bases and 3 bases respectively, with 8 bases between them. The CDR3 length is 12 residues. Germline V gives CDR1 SEHNR, CDR2 FQNEAQ (reference sequence). CDR3 amino acids: CASSPTDYEQYF. Here the CDR3 DNA reads TGTGCCAGCAGCCCGACAGACTACGAGCAGTACTTC.

CDR3 sequence (DNA): TGTGCCAGCAGCGAATATCTCGGGAACACCTACGAGCAGTACTTC. Its protein is CASSEYLGNTYEQYF. V and J are TRBV11-2 and TRBJ2-7, with D tentatively TRBD2 (5 bases). Germline V CDR1 and CDR2: SGHAT, FQNNGV. The CDR3 is made up of 15 amino acids. Trimming took off 5 bases at V and 2 bases at J, with 16 bases between the two ends.

J is TRBJ2-1 and V is TRBV5-4; D is possibly TRBD2 (6 bases). V lost 3 bases, J lost 1 base, and 11 bases lay in between. Germline V gene lookup returns CDR1 SGHNT and CDR2 YYREEE (reference sequence). The CDR3 runs to 15 residues. The chain's CDR3 is CASSSTRTSYNEQFF. The DNA of the CDR3 is TGTGCCAGCAGCTCGACTAGGACGTCCTACAATGAGCAGTTCTTC. Filled out from reference TRBV5-4 and TRBJ2-1, the complete variable domain reads ETGVTQSPTHLIKTRGQQVTLRCSSQSGHNTVSWYQQALGQGPQFIFQYYREEENGRGNFPPRFSGLQFPNYSSELNVNALELDDSALYLCASSSTRTSYNEQFFGPGTRLTVL.

The chain uses TRBV7-9 and TRBJ2-2; D unclear. Trimming shortened V by 4 bases and J by 6 bases, and 12 bases separated the two germline ends. Germline assignment: CDR1 SEHNR and CDR2 FQNEAQ (reference sequence). CDR3 length: 14 residues. CDR3 sequence reads: CASSSQLRPGELFF. The CDR3 region has the DNA TGTGCCAGCAGCTCCCAGTTACGCCCCGGGGAGCTGTTTTTT.

The chain has TRBV10-3 and TRBJ2-7; tentative D call: TRBD2 (5 bases). V was trimmed by 3 bases and J by 4 bases, leaving 31 bases between them. The CDR3 is made up of 20 amino acids. The germline CDR1 and CDR2 sequences are ENHRY and SYGVKD. CDR3 sequence: CAISDPDGQRTRAVPYEQYF. In DNA form, the CDR3 reads TGTGCCATCAGTGACCCGGATGGGCAGCGAACTAGGGCCGTTCCTTACGAGCAGTACTTC.

This clone was recorded a few times. CDR3 in amino acids: CASSLTPGLYGYTF. The CDR3 coding sequence is TGTGCCAGCAGCTTAACGCCAGGATTGTATGGCTACACCTTC. V gene TRBV7-3 combines with J gene TRBJ1-2; D not resolved. Germline V gene data show CDR1 as SGHTA and CDR2 as FQGTGA. The length of the CDR3 is 14 residues. V shed 0 bases and J shed 5 bases, with 10 bases lying between them. The whole variable domain, remainder taken from reference TRBV7-3 and TRBJ1-2, is GAGVSQTPSNKVTEKGKYVELRCDPISGHTALYWYRQSLGQGPEFLIYFQGTGAADDSGLPNDRFFAVRPEGSVSTLKIQRTERGDSAVYLCASSLTPGLYGYTFGSGTRLTVV.

The chain is built from TRBV27 and TRBJ2-3; 7 nucleotides match TRBD1. The CDR3 consists of 17 residues. V lost 6 bases and J lost 1; bases outside the gene matches: 13. Looked up from germline, CDR1 is MNHEY and CDR2 is SMNVEV (reference sequence). DNA of the CDR3: TGTGCCAGCAGCCCTACCTTGACAGGGTTCGGCACAGATACGCAGTATTTT. Amino acid sequence: CASSPTLTGFGTDTQYF.

V and J are TRBV27 and TRBJ2-7; D is perhaps TRBD2 (6 bases). Germline assignment: CDR1 MNHEY and CDR2 SMNVEV (reference sequence). The ends were cut back, 5 bases at V and 5 bases at J, with 16 bases in the middle. The CDR3 is 14 residues long. The CDR3 DNA follows: TGTGCCAGCAGTGACCCGCTAGCGATCCACGAGCAGTACTTC. As protein: CASSDPLAIHEQYF.

The V call is TRBV4-1, the J call TRBJ1-2; TRBD1 matches at 7 bases. Germline CDR1 MGHRA, CDR2 YSYEKL. The CDR3 spans 15 residues. Trimming cost V 1 base and J 6 bases; bases outside gene matches: 8. CDR3 in amino acids: CASSQVEGAYDGYTF. CDR3 nucleotide sequence: TGCGCCAGCAGCCAAGTTGAGGGGGCGTATGATGGCTACACCTTC.

The chain is built from TRBV11-1 and TRBJ2-3; weak D call: TRBD2 (5 bases). The germline CDR1 and CDR2 sequences are SGHAT and FQDESV (reference sequence). The ends were cut back, 5 bases at V and 6 bases at J, with 21 bases in the middle. There are 16 residues in the CDR3. CDR3 nucleotides: TGTGCCAGCAGCCCAGAGGGTGGCCCTGCAAGCGATACGCAGTATTTT. This codes for CASSPEGGPASDTQYF.

The chain couples TRBV4-3 to TRBJ2-7; 7 nucleotides agree with TRBD2. Germline V gene sequence: CDR1 LGHNA, CDR2 YSLEER. With 0 bases clipped from V and 4 bases from J, the junction kept 6 bases outside the gene matches. The length of the CDR3 is 15 residues. DNA of the CDR3: TGCGCCAGCAGCCAAGACAGCGGGGCCGGTTACGAGCAGTACTTC. Translated: CASSQDSGAGYEQYF.

V gene TRBV28 combines with J gene TRBJ2-3; perhaps TRBD2 as D (5 bases). CDR1 is MDHEN and CDR2 is SYDVKM in the germline V gene. CDR3 length: 15 amino acids. Trimming shortened V by 7 bases and J by 4 bases, and 18 bases separated the two germline ends. The CDR3 here is CASNPLSGSADTQYF. CDR3 nucleotides: TGTGCCAGCAACCCCCTTAGTGGGAGTGCAGATACGCAGTATTTT.

The rearrangement joins TRBV5-3 to TRBJ1-1; 8 nucleotides align to TRBD1. TRBV5-3 is an ORF, with its function uncertain. The CDR3 runs to 17 residues. J gave up 3 bases and V 3 bases, and 13 bases lay outside the gene matches. CDR3 loop: CARSSPYATGGDTEAFF. CDR3 coding DNA: TGTGCCAGAAGCTCTCCCTACGCCACAGGGGGAGACACTGAAGCTTTCTTT.

The gene calls are TRBV11-1 and TRBJ1-1, with D possibly TRBD1 on 6 matching bases. The ends were cut back, 5 bases at V and 6 bases at J, with 19 bases in the middle. Germline lookup yields CDR1 SGHAT and CDR2 FQDESV (reference sequence). The CDR3 extends over 15 amino acids. The DNA of the CDR3 is TGTGCCAGCAGCGCGGAACAGGGTACAGGGTCTGAAGCTTTCTTT. Translation gives CASSAEQGTGSEAFF.

This clone is a singleton in its sample. CDR3 residues: CAWSQRGTDSYNEQFF. As DNA, the CDR3 is TGTGCCTGGAGCCAAAGGGGGACGGATTCCTACAATGAGCAGTTCTTC. The chain has TRBV30 and TRBJ2-1, with D possibly matching TRBD1 (6 bases). The CDR3 contains 16 residues. CDR1 is GTSNPN, CDR2 SVGIG, per germline (reference sequence). Trimming shortened V by 3 bases and J by 1 base, and 16 bases separated the two germline ends.

The chain links TRBV25-1 to TRBJ2-1; possible D gene TRBD1, 6 bases. Trimming removed 2 bases at V and 12 bases at J, with 14 bases between. Germline values: CDR1 MGHDK, CDR2 SYGVNS. The length of the CDR3 is 13 residues. The CDR3 reads CASSEQTVQGQFF. CDR3 nucleotides: TGTGCCAGCAGTGAACAGACAGTACAGGGGCAGTTCTTC.

This chain joins TRBV2 and TRBJ2-5; TRBD2 is a possible D gene (6 bases). Judging by the DNA end, TRBJ2-7 fits better; the J call may be wrong. Germline CDR1 SNHLY, CDR2 FYNNEI. This CDR3 is 12 amino acids long. DNA of the CDR3: TGTGCCAGCAGCGGGGGTCCCTACGAGCAGTACTTC. It specifies CASSGGPYEQYF.

The J gene is TRBJ2-5, the V gene TRBV9; 12 bases agree with TRBD2. The assigned J gene may be wrong: the sequence end matches TRBJ2-7 better. Germline-derived CDR1 and CDR2 are SGDLS and YYNGEE. The CDR3 has 15 residues. The CDR3 bases are TGTGCCAGCAGCGTAGGGACTAGCGGGAACTACGAGCAGTACTTC. It encodes CASSVGTSGNYEQYF.

This chain joins TRBV14 and TRBJ2-2; D is unclear. Between the trimmed V and J ends, which lost 2 bases and 5 bases, there was a span of 6 bases. CDR3 length: 13 amino acids. The germline CDR1 and CDR2 sequences are SGHDN and FVKESK. CDR3 in DNA: TGTGCCAGCAGCCAAAGCCTGACCGGGGAGCTGTTTTTT. It is translated as CASSQSLTGELFF. Variable domain in full (rest from reference TRBV14 and TRBJ2-2): EAGVTQFPSHSVIEKGQTVTLRCDPISGHDNLYWYRRVMGKEIKFLLHFVKESKQDESGMPNNRFLAERTGGTYSTLKVQPAELEDSGVYFCASSQSLTGELFFGEGSRLTVL.

The chain links TRBV5-1 to TRBJ2-2; perhaps TRBD1 as D (6 bases). The CDR3 loop spans 16 amino acids. Germline V lookup: CDR1 SGHRS, CDR2 YFSETQ. Trimming removed 0 bases from V and 5 bases from J, with 14 bases in between. CDR3 DNA sequence: TGCGCCAGCAGCTTGGAATGGACAGAAGAGACCGGGGAGCTGTTTTTT. It yields the protein CASSLEWTEETGELFF. Drawing the rest from reference TRBV5-1 and TRBJ2-2, the complete variable domain is KAGVTQTPRYLIKTRGQQVTLSCSPISGHRSVSWYQQTPGQGLQFLFEYFSETQRNKGNFPGRFSGRQFSNSRSEMNVSTLELGDSALYLCASSLEWTEETGELFFGEGSRLTVL.

The CDR3 bases are TGTGCCAGCAGCCCCGGACATAAGGTAGATACGCAGTATTTT. As protein: CASSPGHKVDTQYF. The chain is built from TRBV7-9 and TRBJ2-3; D possibly corresponds to TRBD1 (5 bases). In germline, CDR1 is SEHNR, CDR2 FQNEAQ (reference sequence). V lost 5 bases and J lost 5, with 14 bases in between. The CDR3 runs to 14 residues.

The V gene is TRBV30, the J gene TRBJ2-1; possibly TRBD1 for D (5 bases). Trimming cost V 4 bases and J 0 bases, with 10 bases left between them. The CDR3 sequence is 14 residues long. Germline-derived CDR1 and CDR2 are GTSNPN and SVGIG (reference sequence). The CDR3: CAWNRGSSYNEQFF. Written as DNA, the CDR3 is TGTGCCTGGAATAGGGGTAGCTCCTACAATGAGCAGTTCTTC.

This chain joins TRBV10-3 and TRBJ2-7, with 7 nucleotides matching TRBD1. CDR1 ENHRY and CDR2 SYGVKD come from the germline V gene. J lost 3 bases, V lost 6 bases, and 8 bases had no gene match. This CDR3 is 14 amino acids long. The CDR3 loop is CAIRAGTENYEQYF. As DNA, the CDR3 is TGTGCCATCAGGGCCGGGACAGAAAACTACGAGCAGTACTTC.

This rearrangement joins TRBV7-2 to TRBJ2-2; D not certain. CDR1 is SGHTA, CDR2 FQGNSA, per germline. With 2 bases removed from V and 1 base from J, the gap between germline ends came to 8 bases. The length of the CDR3 is 15 residues. The CDR3 spells CASSLSGGNTGELFF. The CDR3 region has the DNA TGTGCCAGCAGCTTATCTGGCGGGAACACCGGGGAGCTGTTTTTT.

The genes are TRBV27 and TRBJ1-4; 11 bases map to TRBD1. Looked up from germline, CDR1 is MNHEY and CDR2 is SMNVEV (reference sequence). Unmatched junction bases numbered 12, after V lost 8 bases and J lost 4 bases. CDR3 length: 17 residues. CDR3 protein: CASGSRDRGVLNEKLFF. The CDR3 nucleotides read TGTGCCAGCGGCTCCCGGGACAGGGGGGTACTTAATGAAAAACTGTTTTTT.

The rearrangement links TRBV19 to TRBJ1-1; the D is unclear. Trimming left V 1 base short and J 8 bases short, with 11 bases between. The CDR3 totals 13 residues. Germline lookup yields CDR1 LNHDA and CDR2 SQIVND (reference sequence). This chain's CDR3 is CASSIGTGREAFF. In nucleotides, the CDR3 is TGTGCCAGTAGTATAGGGACGGGGAGGGAAGCTTTCTTT.

This CDR3 is CASSRLTGTGGEKLFF. The CDR3 DNA reads as TGCGCCAGCAGCCGGCTAACCGGGACAGGGGGTGAAAAACTGTTTTTT. The rearrangement links TRBV4-3 to TRBJ1-4; 11 nucleotides align to TRBD1. Germline CDR1 is LGHNA and CDR2 is YSLEER. With 4 bases clipped from V and 7 bases from J, the junction kept 8 bases outside the gene matches. The CDR3 has 16 amino acids.

V usage is TRBV11-2 and J usage is TRBJ2-1; 12 bases fit TRBD2. The CDR3 runs to 15 residues. J lost 8 bases, V lost 2 bases, and 4 bases had no gene match. The germline V gene has CDR1 SGHAT and CDR2 FQNNGV. The CDR3 reads CASSLPSGRGHEQFF. The CDR3 DNA reads TGTGCCAGCAGCTTACCTAGCGGGAGGGGGCATGAGCAGTTCTTC.